This T cell receptor beta chain was captured by sequencing in a study of human versus mouse CDR3 diversity and MHC coevolution. Study-wide points: On average, humans showed more CDR3 deletions and insertions than mice. In humans, T-cell selection involved several MHC II alleles.

Only in-frame clones appear in the TCRdb table, and some are missing; sequencing was by immunoSEQ multiplex PCR. This sample has tens of thousands of clones; around 94% occur once, and the top ten carry approximately 20%. In this sample, this clone turned up once. Its antigen is unidentified. The sample was naive CD4+ T cells from blood. Subset: CD45RO-negative CD62L-positive naive CD4 T cells. The TCR sequence derives from a person between 60 and 70 years old in good health.

The CDR3 DNA follows: TGCGCCAGCAGCCGGGCCTCGCGGGAGCAAACCGGGGAGCTGTTTTTT. Translated, it gives CASSRASREQTGELFF. V and J are TRBV5-1 and TRBJ2-2; 7 bases are a match to TRBD2. V lost 4 bases and J lost 5; bases outside the gene matches: 11. This CDR3 is built from 16 residues. The germline CDR1 and CDR2 sequences are SGHRS and YFSETQ.